At least ten counts were recorded for the clone carrying this T cell receptor beta chain. Its antigen is currently unknown. The sample belongs to a study of neurological immune-mediated disorders. Overall study findings and caveats: No sharing of CDR3 amino acid sequences was observed among expanded clones across subjects, suggesting private repertoires in all groups.

The J segment lost 4 bases and the V segment lost 2 bases, leaving 7 bases of the junction unmatched. The CDR3 covers 15 residues. The germline V gene has CDR1 SGHRS and CDR2 YFSETQ. Unsorted libraries were prepared from 2 million PBMCs that had been stored at -80 C. Over 170 million TCR-beta sequences from 15-18 subjects came out of each sequencing run. TCRdb reprocessed the 5' RACE reads via MiXCR and lists one record per CDR3 protein. The data show 30,000 or so distinct CDR3 sequences, 4.6% seen once. The source material was PBMCs. This clonotype originated in a man aged 18-30 years in good health. The chain combines TRBV5-1 with TRBJ1-1; TRBD1 aligns across 8 bases. The CDR3 here is CASSLNRGGGTEAFF. In nucleotides, the CDR3 is TGCGCCAGCAGCTTAAACAGGGGGGGGGGCACTGAAGCTTTCTTT.